The present T cell receptor beta chain was sequenced within a study of CD8 T cells in ankylosing spondylitis. Study-wide results and limits: Ankylosing spondylitis blood seemed to carry a telltale TCR beta motif made of seven or eight highly homologous variants.

TCRdb reanalysed the 5' RACE reads using MiXCR and keeps one entry per CDR3 protein. The repertoire has about 840,000 distinct CDR3 sequences, approximately 12% of them found once; the top ten carry about 0.5%. This clonotype was counted between two and nine times. The antigen is not known. This CDR3 has 15 amino acids. Germline assignment: CDR1 DFQATT and CDR2 SNEGSKA (reference sequence). The V and J ends lost 1 base and 3 bases respectively, with 14 bases between them. Input material: blood, either unsorted or a sorted T cell fraction (not recorded which). The chain carries TRBV20-1 and TRBJ2-3; no reliable D call. The clonotype was recovered from a male donor with ankylosing spondylitis. The CDR3 spells CSARAQAEITDTQYF. The DNA of the CDR3 is TGCAGTGCTAGAGCCCAGGCAGAGATTACAGATACGCAGTATTTT.